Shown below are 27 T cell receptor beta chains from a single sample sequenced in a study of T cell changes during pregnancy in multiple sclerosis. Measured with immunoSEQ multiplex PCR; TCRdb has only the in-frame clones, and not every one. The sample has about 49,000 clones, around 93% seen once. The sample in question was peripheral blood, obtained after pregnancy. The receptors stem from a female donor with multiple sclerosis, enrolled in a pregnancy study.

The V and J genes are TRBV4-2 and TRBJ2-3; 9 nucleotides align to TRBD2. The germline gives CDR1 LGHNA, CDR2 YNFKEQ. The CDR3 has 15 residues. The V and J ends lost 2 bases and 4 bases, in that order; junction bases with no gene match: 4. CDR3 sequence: CASSQLAGVADTQYF. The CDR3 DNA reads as TGTGCCAGCAGCCAATTAGCGGGGGTGGCAGATACGCAGTATTTT.

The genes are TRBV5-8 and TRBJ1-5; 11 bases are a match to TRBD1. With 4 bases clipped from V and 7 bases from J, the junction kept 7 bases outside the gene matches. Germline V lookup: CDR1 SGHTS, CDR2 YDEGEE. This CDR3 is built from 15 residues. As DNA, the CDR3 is TGTGCCAGCAGCCCGGACAGGGGGCTAGACCAGCCCCAGCATTTT. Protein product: CASSPDRGLDQPQHF.

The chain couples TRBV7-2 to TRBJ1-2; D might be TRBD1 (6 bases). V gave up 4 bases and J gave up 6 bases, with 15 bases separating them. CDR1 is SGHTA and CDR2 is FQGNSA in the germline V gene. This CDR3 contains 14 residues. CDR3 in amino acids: CASSSTWGGDGYTF. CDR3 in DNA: TGTGCCAGCAGCTCTACCTGGGGGGGCGATGGCTACACCTTC.

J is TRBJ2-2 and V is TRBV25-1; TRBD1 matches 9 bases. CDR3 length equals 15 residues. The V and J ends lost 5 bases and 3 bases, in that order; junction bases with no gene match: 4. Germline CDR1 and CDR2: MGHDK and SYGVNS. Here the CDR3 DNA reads TGTGCCAGCAGTCTGGACAGGGGATACACCGGGGAGCTGTTTTTT. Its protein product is CASSLDRGYTGELFF.

CDR3 sequence (DNA): TGCAGCGTTGGAGGCAGAAGCAATCAGCCCCAGCATTTT. Translated, it gives CSVGGRSNQPQHF. The chain joins TRBV29-1 to TRBJ1-5; D not certain. Trimming removed 4 bases at V and 1 base at J, with 8 bases between. The germline gives CDR1 SQVTM, CDR2 ANQGSEA. The CDR3 consists of 13 residues.

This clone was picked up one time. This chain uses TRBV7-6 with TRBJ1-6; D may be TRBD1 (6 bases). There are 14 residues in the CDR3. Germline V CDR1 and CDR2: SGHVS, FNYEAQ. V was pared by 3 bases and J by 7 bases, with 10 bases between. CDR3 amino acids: CASSFTQGNSPLHF. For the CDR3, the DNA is TGTGCCAGCAGCTTTACGCAGGGGAATTCACCCCTCCACTTT.

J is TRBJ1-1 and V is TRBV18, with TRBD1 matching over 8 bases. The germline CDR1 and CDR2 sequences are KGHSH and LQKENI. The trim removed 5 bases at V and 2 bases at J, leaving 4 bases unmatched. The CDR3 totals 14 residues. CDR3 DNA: TGTGCCAGCTCAAGACAGGGGAGTAACACTGAAGCTTTCTTT. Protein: CASSRQGSNTEAFF.

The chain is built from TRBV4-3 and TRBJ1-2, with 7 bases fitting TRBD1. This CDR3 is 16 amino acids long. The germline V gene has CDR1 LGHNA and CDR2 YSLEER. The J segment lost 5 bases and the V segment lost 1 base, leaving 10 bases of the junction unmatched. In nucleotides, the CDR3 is TGCGCCAGCAGCCAAGTCTTCGGGACAGCGAATTATGGCTACACCTTC. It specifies CASSQVFGTANYGYTF.

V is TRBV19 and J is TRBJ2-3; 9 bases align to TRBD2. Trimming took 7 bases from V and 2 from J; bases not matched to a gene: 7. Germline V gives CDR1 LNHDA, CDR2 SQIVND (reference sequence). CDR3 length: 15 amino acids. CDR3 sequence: CASTRVAGATDTQYF. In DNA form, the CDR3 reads TGTGCCAGTACTAGGGTAGCGGGGGCCACAGATACGCAGTATTTT.

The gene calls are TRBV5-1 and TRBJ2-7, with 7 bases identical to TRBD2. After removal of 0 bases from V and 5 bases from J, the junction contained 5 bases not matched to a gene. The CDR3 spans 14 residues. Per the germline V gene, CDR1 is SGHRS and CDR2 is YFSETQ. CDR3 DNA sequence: TGCGCCAGCAGCTTGGGAGCGGGGAAGAACGAGCAGTACTTC. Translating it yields CASSLGAGKNEQYF.

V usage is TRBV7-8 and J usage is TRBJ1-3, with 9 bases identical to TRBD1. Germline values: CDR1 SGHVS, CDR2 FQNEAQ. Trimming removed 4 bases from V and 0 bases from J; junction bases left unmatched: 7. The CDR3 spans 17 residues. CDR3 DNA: TGTGCCAGCAGCTCGCCCGGGACAGGGAGCTCTGGAAACACCATATATTTT. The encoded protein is CASSSPGTGSSGNTIYF.

For the CDR3, the DNA is TGCGCCAGCAGCCAAGACACTAGTTCCTACAATGAGCAGTTCTTC. Its protein is CASSQDTSSYNEQFF. The rearrangement joins TRBV4-1 to TRBJ2-1; a possible D gene is TRBD2 (5 bases). The CDR3 spans 15 residues. Germline values: CDR1 MGHRA, CDR2 YSYEKL. V was cut by 0 bases and J by 1 base, with 7 bases left in between.

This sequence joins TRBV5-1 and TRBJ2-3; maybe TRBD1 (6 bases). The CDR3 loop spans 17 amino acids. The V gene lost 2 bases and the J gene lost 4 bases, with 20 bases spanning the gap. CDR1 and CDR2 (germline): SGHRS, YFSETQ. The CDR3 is CASSFRGELGLADTQYF. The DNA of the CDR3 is TGCGCCAGCAGCTTCAGGGGAGAGCTGGGTCTAGCAGATACGCAGTATTTT.

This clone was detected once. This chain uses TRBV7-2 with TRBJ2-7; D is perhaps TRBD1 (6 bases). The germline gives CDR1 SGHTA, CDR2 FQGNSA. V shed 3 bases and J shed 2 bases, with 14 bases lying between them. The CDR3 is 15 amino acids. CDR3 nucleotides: TGTGCCAGCAGCTTCCAAGGACAGACCACCTACGAGCAGTACTTC. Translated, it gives CASSFQGQTTYEQYF.

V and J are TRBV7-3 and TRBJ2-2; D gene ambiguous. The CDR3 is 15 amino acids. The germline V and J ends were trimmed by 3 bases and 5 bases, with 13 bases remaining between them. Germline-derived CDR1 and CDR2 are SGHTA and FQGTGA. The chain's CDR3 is CASSLQTPGTGELFF. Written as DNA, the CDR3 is TGTGCCAGCAGCTTGCAAACCCCCGGTACCGGGGAGCTGTTTTTT.

CDR3 sequence (DNA): TGTGCCAGCAGCTTGCGTCCGAGACAGGGGGCTTGGAACTATGGCTACACCTTC. Protein sequence: CASSLRPRQGAWNYGYTF. V usage is TRBV5-5 and J usage is TRBJ1-2; 10 positions match TRBD1. Germline CDR1 reads SGHKS; CDR2 reads YYEKEE (reference sequence). Trimming cost V 1 base and J 2 bases; bases outside gene matches: 11. This CDR3 comprises 18 residues.

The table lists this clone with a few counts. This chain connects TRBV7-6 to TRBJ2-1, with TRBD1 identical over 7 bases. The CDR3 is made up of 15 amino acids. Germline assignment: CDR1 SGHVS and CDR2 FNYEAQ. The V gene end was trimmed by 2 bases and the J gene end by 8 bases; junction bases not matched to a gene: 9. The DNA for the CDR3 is TGTGCCAGCAGCTTAAGTGTACAGGGGTCCCATGAGCAGTTCTTC. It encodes CASSLSVQGSHEQFF.

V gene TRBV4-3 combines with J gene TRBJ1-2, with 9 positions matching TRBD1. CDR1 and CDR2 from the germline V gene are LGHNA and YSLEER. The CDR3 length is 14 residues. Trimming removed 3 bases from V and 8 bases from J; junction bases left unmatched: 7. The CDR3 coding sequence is TGCGCCAGCAGCCAGCCCGGGACAGGGAACGGCTACACCTTC. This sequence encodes CASSQPGTGNGYTF.

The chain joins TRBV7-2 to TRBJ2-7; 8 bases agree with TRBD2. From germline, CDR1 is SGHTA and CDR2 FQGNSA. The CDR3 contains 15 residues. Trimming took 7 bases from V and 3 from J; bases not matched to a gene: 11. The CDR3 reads CASNPFGGGDYEQYF. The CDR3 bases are TGTGCCAGCAACCCCTTCGGGGGGGGTGACTACGAGCAGTACTTC.

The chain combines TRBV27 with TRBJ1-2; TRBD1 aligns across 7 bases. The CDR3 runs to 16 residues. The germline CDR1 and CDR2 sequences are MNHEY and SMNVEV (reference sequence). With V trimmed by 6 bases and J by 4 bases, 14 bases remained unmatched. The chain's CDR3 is CASRFQGGNSIYGYTF. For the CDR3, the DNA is TGTGCCAGCAGATTTCAGGGGGGAAATTCAATCTATGGCTACACCTTC.

The CDR3 reads CASSQEPAGGREQYF. The CDR3 DNA follows: TGCGCCAGCAGCCAAGAACCCGCAGGGGGCCGCGAGCAGTACTTC. The chain couples TRBV4-3 to TRBJ2-7, with 8 nucleotides matching TRBD1. The trim removed 0 bases at V and 6 bases at J, leaving 7 bases unmatched. This CDR3 is 15 amino acids long. CDR1 LGHNA and CDR2 YSLEER come from the germline V gene.

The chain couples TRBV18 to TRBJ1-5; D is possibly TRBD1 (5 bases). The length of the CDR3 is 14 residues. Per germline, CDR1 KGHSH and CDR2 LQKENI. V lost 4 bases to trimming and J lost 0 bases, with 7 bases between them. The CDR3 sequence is CASSQGNSNQPQHF. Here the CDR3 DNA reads TGTGCCAGCTCACAGGGGAATAGCAATCAGCCCCAGCATTTT.

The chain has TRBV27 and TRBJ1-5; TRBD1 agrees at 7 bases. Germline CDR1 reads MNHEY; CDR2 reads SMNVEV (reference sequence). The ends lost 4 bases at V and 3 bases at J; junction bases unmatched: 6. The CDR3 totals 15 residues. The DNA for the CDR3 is TGTGCCAGCAGTTCCCGACAGGGTGTCAATCAGCCCCAGCATTTT. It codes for CASSSRQGVNQPQHF.

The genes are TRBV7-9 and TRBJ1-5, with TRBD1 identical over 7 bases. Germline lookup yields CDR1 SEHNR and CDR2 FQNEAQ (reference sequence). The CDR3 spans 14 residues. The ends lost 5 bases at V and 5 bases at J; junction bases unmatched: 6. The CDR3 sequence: CASSMGQPYQPQHF. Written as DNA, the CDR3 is TGTGCCAGCAGCATGGGACAGCCCTATCAGCCCCAGCATTTT.

CDR3 DNA sequence: TGTGCCTGGAGGGGACAGGGAGCCAAAAACATTCAGTACTTC. Protein sequence: CAWRGQGAKNIQYF. This chain links TRBV30 with TRBJ2-4; TRBD1 matches at 9 bases. CDR3 length: 14 residues. From germline, CDR1 is GTSNPN and CDR2 SVGIG (reference sequence). Germline trimming cut 3 bases from V and 0 bases from J; bases unmatched to any gene: 0.

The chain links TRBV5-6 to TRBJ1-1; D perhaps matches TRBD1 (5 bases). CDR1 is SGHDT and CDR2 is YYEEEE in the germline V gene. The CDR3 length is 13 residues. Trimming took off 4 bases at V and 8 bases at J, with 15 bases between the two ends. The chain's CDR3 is CASSGTGRVEAFF. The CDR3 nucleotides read TGTGCCAGCAGCGGGACTGGACGGGTGGAAGCTTTCTTT.

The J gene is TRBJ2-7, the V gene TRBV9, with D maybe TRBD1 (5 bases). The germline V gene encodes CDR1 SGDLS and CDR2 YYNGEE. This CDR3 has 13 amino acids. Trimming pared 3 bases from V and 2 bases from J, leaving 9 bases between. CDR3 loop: CASSGDSAYEQYF. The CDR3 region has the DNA TGTGCCAGCAGCGGAGACAGCGCCTACGAGCAGTACTTC. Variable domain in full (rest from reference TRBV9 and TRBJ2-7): DSGVTQTPKHLITATGQRVTLRCSPRSGDLSVYWYQQSLDQGLQFLIQYYNGEERAKGNILERFSAQQFPDLHSELNLSSLELGDSALYFCASSGDSAYEQYFGPGTRLTVT.